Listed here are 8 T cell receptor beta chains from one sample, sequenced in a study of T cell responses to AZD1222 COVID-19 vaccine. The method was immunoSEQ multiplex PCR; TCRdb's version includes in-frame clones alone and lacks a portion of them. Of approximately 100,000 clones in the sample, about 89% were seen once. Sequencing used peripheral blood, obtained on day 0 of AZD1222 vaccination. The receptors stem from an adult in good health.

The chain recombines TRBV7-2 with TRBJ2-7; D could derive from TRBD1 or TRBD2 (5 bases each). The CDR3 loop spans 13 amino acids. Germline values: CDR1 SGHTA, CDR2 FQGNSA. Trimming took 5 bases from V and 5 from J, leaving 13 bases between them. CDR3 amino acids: CASSNSGDHEQYF. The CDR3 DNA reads TGTGCCAGCAGCAACTCCGGGGACCACGAGCAGTACTTC.

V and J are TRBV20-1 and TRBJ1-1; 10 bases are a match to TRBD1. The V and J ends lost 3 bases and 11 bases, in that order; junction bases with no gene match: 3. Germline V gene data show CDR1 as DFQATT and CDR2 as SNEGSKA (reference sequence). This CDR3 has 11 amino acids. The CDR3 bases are TGCAGTGCTAGTCGGGGACAGGGGGCTTTCTTT. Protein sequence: CSASRGQGAFF.

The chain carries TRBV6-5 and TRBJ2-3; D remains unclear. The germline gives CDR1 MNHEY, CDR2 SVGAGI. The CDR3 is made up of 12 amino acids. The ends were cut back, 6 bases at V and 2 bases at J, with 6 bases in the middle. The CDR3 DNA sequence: TGTGCCAGCAGGGACCTCACAGATACGCAGTATTTT. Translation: CASRDLTDTQYF.

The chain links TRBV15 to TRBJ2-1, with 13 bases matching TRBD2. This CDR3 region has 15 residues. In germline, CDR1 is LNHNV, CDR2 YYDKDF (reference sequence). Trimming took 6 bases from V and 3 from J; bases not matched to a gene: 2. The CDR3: CATRGTSGDYNEQFF. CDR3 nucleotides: TGTGCCACCAGAGGGACTAGCGGGGACTACAATGAGCAGTTCTTC. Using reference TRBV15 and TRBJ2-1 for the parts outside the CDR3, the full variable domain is DAMVIQNPRYQVTQFGKPVTLSCSQTLNHNVMYWYQQKSSQAPKLLFHYYDKDFNNEADTPDNFQSRRPNTSFCFLDIRSPGLGDTAMYLCATRGTSGDYNEQFFGPGTRLTVL.

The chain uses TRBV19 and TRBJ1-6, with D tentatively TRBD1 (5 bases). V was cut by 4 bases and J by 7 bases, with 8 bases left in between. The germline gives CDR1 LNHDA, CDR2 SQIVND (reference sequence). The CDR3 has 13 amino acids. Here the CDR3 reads CASSTYRNSPLHF. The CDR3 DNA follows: TGTGCCAGTAGTACGTACAGGAATTCACCCCTCCACTTT.

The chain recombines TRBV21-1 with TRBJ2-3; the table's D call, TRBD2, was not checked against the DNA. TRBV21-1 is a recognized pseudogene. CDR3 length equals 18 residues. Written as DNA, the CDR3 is TGTGCCAGCAGCAAGAAGATAGCGGGGGGGCCTAGTACAGATACGCAGTATTTT. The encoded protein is CASSKKIAGGPSTDTQYF.

This CDR3 reads CASSGDGYEQYF. The DNA for the CDR3 is TGTGCCAGCAGTGGGGACGGTTACGAGCAGTACTTC. The chain recombines TRBV2 with TRBJ2-7; D tentatively fits TRBD1 or TRBD2 (5 bases each). V shed 4 bases and J shed 4 bases, with 8 bases lying between them. Germline CDR1 is SNHLY and CDR2 is FYNNEI. This CDR3 spans 12 amino acids.

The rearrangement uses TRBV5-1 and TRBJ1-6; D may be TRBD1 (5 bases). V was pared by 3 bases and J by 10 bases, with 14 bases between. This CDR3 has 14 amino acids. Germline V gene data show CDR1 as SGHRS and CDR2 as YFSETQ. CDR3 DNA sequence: TGCGCCAGCAGCTCAGGGATCTGGCTCTCACCCCTCCACTTT. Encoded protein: CASSSGIWLSPLHF.